Described below is a single T cell receptor beta chain sequence and its context. What it binds is not known. This entry is derived from a study of cytomegalovirus exposure and HLA in healthy donors. Study-level results: One variant, a missense change in DCLRE1C, was linked in a later analysis to TCR beta V- and J-gene trimming. In an earlier analysis, about 87% or about 30%: the productive usage of most TCR beta V segments.

The CDR3 spans 19 residues. Germline loops: CDR1 PRHDT, CDR2 FYEKMQ (reference sequence). The V gene end was trimmed by 2 bases and the J gene end by 9 bases; junction bases not matched to a gene: 19. Both 60 Vbeta primers and 13 Jbeta primers went into the PCR. This table comes from immunoSEQ multiplex PCR, and its TCRdb copy is limited to in-frame clones, with some not included. The sample gives some 200,000 clones, approximately 90% of which show up once; roughly 0.99% is in the top ten. The sequence came from a woman between 18 and 30 years old in good health and CMV-seronegative. J is TRBJ2-1 and V is TRBV13; 10 nucleotides agree with TRBD2. Sequencing was done on a sample of PBMCs. The CDR3 spells CASSLLLGQAGGVRGEQFF. CDR3 DNA sequence: TGTGCCAGCAGCTTATTATTGGGGCAAGCGGGGGGGGTTCGGGGTGAGCAGTTCTTC.